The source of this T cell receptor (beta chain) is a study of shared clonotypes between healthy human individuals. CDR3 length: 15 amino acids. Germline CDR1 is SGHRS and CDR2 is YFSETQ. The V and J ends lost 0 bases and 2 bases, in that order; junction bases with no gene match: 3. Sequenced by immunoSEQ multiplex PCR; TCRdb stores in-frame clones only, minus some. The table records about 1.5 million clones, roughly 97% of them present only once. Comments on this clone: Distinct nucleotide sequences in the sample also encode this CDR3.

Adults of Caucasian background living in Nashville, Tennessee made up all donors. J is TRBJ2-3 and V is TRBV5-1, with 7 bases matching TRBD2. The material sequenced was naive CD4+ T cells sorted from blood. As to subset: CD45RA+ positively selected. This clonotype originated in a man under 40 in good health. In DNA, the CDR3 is TGCGCCAGCAGCTTGGACCGGGGGGACACAGATACGCAGTATTTT. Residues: CASSLDRGDTDTQYF.